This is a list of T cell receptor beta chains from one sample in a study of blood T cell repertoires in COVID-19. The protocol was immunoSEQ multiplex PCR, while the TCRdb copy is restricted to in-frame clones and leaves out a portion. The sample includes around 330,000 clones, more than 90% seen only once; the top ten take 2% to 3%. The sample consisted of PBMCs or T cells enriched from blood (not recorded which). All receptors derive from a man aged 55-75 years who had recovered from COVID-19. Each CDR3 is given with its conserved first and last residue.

CDR3: CATSRGRQGGDQPQHF
V: TRBV15
J: TRBJ1-5

CDR3: CASSNQGKGTEAFF
V: TRBV5-4
J: TRBJ1-1

CDR3: CASSPLAGASSYEQYF
V: TRBV18
J: TRBJ2-7

CDR3: CASSQGDRGLETQYF
V: TRBV3-1/TRBV3-2
J: TRBJ2-5

CDR3: CASSRRRGSVETQYF
V: TRBV5-1
J: TRBJ2-5

CDR3: CASAIAGSSKIYNEQFF
V: TRBV3-1/TRBV3-2
J: TRBJ2-1

CDR3: CASSYRLAGGRSAKNIQYF
V: TRBV5-1
J: TRBJ2-4

CDR3: CASQGQGATYNEQFF
V: TRBV6-5
J: TRBJ2-1

CDR3: CASSFKGVGEKLFF
V: TRBV19
J: TRBJ1-4

CDR3: CAISDPTLAGDYEQYF
V: TRBV10-3
J: TRBJ2-7

CDR3: CASSLGLVVGASYNEQFF
V: TRBV7-8
J: TRBJ2-1

CDR3: CAWSVRLIRDNQETQYF
V: TRBV30
J: TRBJ2-5

CDR3: CASSLRRLAGGSYEQYF
V: TRBV5-8
J: TRBJ2-7

CDR3: CATSVAANNNEQFF
V: TRBV24-1
J: TRBJ2-1

CDR3: CASSVGHWNTEAFF
V: TRBV9
J: TRBJ1-1

CDR3: CASTAGVRETQYF
V: TRBV5-4
J: TRBJ2-5

CDR3: CASGRQGINTGELFF
V: TRBV27
J: TRBJ2-2

CDR3: CASSARLGAGETQYF
V: TRBV6-2/TRBV6-3
J: TRBJ2-5

CDR3: CASSTTGDSYEQYF
V: TRBV18
J: TRBJ2-7

CDR3: CASSLRGGLNTEAFF
V: TRBV7-9
J: TRBJ1-1

CDR3: CASVELGSQPQHF
V: TRBV2
J: TRBJ1-5

CDR3: CARSLAQSPNTGELFF
V: TRBV5-3
J: TRBJ2-2

CDR3: CASSYPSTGLTVF
V: TRBV6-5
J: TRBJ1-2

CDR3: CASSQGRTDDSNQPQHF
V: TRBV3-1/TRBV3-2
J: TRBJ1-5

CDR3: CAWSPGLADTQYF
V: TRBV30
J: TRBJ2-3

CDR3: CASSLVSGEQYF
V: TRBV5-1
J: TRBJ2-7

CDR3: CASSKEGGRENQPQHF
V: TRBV27
J: TRBJ1-5

CDR3: CASSQGHKKETQYF
V: TRBV3-1/TRBV3-2
J: TRBJ2-5

CDR3: CASSPGTGVSFGDEQFF
V: TRBV19
J: TRBJ2-1

CDR3: CASSLTGGITGELFF
V: TRBV7-9
J: TRBJ2-2

CDR3: CASSGPLARGGLEQFF
V: TRBV19
J: TRBJ2-1

CDR3: CASSYSNSPQETQYF
V: TRBV6-2/TRBV6-3
J: TRBJ2-5

CDR3: CASSPTTGADNNQPQHF
V: TRBV28
J: TRBJ1-5

CDR3: CASRTTTGGADTEAFF
V: TRBV5-4
J: TRBJ1-1

CDR3: CASSTEGSYNEQFF
V: TRBV5-1
J: TRBJ2-1

CDR3: CATSRDGSGSDTQYF
V: TRBV15
J: TRBJ2-3

CDR3: CASSQEYKTRGYTF
V: TRBV4-1
J: TRBJ1-2

CDR3: CASSFRTSASTDTQYF
V: TRBV5-6
J: TRBJ2-3

CDR3: CASSWQGYEQYF
V: TRBV11-1
J: TRBJ2-7

CDR3: CATSRDLEYNEQFF
V: TRBV15
J: TRBJ2-1

CDR3: CASSPLLGQFF
V: TRBV7-2
J: TRBJ2-1

CDR3: CATSDPGGPLSGNTIYF
V: TRBV24-1
J: TRBJ1-3